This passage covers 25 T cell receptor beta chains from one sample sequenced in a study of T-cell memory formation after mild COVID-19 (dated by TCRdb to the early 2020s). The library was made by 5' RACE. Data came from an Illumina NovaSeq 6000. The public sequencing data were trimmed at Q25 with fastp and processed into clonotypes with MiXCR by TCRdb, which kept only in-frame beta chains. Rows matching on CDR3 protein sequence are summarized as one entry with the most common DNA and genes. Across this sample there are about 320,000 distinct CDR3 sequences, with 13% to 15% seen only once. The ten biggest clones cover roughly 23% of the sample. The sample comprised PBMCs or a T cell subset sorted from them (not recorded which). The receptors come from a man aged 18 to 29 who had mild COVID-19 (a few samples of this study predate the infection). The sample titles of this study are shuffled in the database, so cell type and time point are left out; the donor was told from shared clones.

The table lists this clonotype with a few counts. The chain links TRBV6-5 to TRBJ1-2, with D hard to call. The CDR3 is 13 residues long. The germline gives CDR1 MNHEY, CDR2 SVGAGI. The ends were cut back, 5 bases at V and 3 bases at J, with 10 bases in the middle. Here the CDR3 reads CASSRTRDYGYTF. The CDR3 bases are TGTGCCAGCAGTCGGACCCGAGACTATGGCTACACCTTC.

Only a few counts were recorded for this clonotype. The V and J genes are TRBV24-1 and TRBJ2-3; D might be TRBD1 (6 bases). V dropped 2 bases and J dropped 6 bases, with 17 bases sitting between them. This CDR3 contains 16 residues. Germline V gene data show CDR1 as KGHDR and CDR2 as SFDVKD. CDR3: CATSDWWGPEGDTQYF. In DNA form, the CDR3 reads TGTGCCACCAGTGATTGGTGGGGGCCCGAGGGCGATACGCAGTATTTT.

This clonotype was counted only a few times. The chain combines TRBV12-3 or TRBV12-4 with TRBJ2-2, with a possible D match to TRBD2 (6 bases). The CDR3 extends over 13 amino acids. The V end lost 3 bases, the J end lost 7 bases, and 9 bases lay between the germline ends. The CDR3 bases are TGTGCCAGCAGTTTCGGAGGGCGCGGGGAGCTGTTTTTT. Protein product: CASSFGGRGELFF.

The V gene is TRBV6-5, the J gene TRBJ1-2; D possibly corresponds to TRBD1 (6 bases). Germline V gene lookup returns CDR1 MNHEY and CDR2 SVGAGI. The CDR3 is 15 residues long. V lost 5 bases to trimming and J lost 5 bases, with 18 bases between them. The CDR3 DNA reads TGTGCCAGCAGTCCACAGGGTTCCGCATATTATGGCTACACCTTC. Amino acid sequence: CASSPQGSAYYGYTF.

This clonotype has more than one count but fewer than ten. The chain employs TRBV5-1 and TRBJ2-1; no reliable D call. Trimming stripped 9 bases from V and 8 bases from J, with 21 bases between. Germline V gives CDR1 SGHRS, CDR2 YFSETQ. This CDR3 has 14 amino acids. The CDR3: CATSAWASADEQFF. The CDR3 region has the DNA TGCGCCACCTCTGCTTGGGCTTCAGCTGATGAGCAGTTCTTC.

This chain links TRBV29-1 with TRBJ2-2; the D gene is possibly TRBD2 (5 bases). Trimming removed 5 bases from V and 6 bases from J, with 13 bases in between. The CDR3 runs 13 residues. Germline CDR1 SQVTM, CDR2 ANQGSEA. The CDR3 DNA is TGCAGCGTTCCGGGCGGGCATCCCGGGGAGCTGTTTTTT. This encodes CSVPGGHPGELFF.

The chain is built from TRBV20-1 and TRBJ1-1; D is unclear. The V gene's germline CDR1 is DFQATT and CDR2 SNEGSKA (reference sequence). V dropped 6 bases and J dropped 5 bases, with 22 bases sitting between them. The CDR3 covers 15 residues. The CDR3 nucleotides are TGCAGTGCGCCGGAGTGGGTTGGTATTATGACTGAAGCTTTCTTT. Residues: CSAPEWVGIMTEAFF.

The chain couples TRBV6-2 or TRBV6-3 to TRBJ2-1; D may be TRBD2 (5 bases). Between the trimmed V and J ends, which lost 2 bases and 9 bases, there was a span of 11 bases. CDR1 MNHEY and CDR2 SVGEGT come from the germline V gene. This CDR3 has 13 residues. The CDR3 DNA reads TGTGCCAGCAGTTACGGACCCGGAGGTGAGCAGTTCTTC. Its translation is CASSYGPGGEQFF.

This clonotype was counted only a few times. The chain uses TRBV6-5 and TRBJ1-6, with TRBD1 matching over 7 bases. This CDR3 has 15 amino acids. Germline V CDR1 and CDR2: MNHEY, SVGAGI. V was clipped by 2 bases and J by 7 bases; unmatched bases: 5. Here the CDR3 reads CASSYHGQVNSPLHF. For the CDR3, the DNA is TGTGCCAGCAGTTACCACGGACAGGTGAATTCACCCCTCCACTTT.

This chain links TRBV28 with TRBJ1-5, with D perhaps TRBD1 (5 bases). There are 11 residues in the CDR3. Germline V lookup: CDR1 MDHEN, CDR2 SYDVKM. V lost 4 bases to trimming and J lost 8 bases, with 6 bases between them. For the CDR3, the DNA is TGTGCCAGCAGTTGGGGGGAGCCCCAGCATTTT. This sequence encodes CASSWGEPQHF.

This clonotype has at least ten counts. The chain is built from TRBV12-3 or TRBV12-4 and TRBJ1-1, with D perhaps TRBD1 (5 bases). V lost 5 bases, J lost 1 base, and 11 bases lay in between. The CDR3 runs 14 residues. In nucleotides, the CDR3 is TGTGCCAGCAGTGAGGGACGGTGGAACACTGAAGCTTTCTTT. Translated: CASSEGRWNTEAFF.

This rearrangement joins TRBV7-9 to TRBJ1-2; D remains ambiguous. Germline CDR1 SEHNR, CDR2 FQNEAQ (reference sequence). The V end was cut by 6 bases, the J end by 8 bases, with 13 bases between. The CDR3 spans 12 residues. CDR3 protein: CASRKRSGGYTF. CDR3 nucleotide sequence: TGTGCCAGCAGAAAACGGTCGGGAGGCTACACCTTC.

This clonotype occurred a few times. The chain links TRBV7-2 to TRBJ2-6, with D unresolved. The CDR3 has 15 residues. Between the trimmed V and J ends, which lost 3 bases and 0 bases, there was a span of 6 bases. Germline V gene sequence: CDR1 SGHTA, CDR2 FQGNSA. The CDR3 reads CASSLYSSGANVLTF. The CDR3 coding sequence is TGTGCCAGCAGCTTGTACAGCTCTGGGGCCAACGTCCTGACTTTC.

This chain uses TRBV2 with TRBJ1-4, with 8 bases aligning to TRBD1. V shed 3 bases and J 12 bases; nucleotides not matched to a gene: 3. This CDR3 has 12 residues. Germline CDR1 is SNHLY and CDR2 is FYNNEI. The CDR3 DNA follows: TGTGCCAGCAGTGATAGGGGACAGGAACTGTTTTTT. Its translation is CASSDRGQELFF. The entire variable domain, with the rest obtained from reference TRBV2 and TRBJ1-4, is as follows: EPEVTQTPSHQVTQMGQEVILRCVPISNHLYFYWYRQILGQKVEFLVSFYNNEISEKSEIFDDQFSVERPDGSNFTLKIRSTKLEDSAMYFCASSDRGQELFFGSGTQLSVL.

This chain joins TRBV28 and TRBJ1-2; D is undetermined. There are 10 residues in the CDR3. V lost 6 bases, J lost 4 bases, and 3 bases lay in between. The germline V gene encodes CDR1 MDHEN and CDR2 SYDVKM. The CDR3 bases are TGTGCCAGCAGCCGCTATGGCTACACCTTC. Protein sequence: CASSRYGYTF.

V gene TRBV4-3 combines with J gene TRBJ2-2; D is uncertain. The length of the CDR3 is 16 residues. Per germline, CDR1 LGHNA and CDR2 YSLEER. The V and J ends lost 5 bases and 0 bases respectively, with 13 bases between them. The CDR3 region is CASSKTQAANTGELFF. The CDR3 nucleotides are TGCGCCAGCAGCAAGACTCAGGCTGCGAACACCGGGGAGCTGTTTTTT.

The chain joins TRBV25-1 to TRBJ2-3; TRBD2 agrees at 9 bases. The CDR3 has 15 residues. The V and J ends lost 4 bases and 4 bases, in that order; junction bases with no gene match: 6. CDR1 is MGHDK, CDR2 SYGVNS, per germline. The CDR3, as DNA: TGTGCCAGCAGTGCCAATAGCGGGGGATCAGATACGCAGTATTTT. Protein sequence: CASSANSGGSDTQYF.

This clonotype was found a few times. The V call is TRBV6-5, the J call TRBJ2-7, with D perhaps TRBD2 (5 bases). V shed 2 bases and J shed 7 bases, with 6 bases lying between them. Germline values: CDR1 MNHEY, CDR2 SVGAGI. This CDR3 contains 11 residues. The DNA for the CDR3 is TGTGCCAGCAGTTACAGGGAGGAGCAGTACTTC. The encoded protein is CASSYREEQYF.

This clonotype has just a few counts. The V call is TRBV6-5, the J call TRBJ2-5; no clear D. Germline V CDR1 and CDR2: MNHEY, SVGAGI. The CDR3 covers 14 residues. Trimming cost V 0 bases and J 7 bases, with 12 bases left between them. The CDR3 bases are TGTGCCAGCAGTTACTCTATGGGGTCCGGGACCCAGTACTTC. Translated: CASSYSMGSGTQYF.

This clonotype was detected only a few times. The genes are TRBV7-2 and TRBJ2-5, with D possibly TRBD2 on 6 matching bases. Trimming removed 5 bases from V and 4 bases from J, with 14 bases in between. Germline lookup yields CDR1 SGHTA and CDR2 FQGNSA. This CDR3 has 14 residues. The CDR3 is CASSPPPGLETQYF. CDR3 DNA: TGTGCCAGCAGCCCACCCCCGGGACTAGAGACCCAGTACTTC.

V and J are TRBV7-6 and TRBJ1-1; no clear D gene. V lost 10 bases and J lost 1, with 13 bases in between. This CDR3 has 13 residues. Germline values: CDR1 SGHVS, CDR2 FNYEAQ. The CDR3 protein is CAILGASNTEAFF. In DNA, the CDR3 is TGTGCCATCCTCGGCGCCTCGAACACTGAAGCTTTCTTT.

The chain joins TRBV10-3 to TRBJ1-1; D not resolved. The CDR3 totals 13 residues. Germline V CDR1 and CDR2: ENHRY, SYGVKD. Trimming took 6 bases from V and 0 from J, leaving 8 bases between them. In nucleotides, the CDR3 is TGTGCCATCAGGGTGGACGTGAACACTGAAGCTTTCTTT. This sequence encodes CAIRVDVNTEAFF.

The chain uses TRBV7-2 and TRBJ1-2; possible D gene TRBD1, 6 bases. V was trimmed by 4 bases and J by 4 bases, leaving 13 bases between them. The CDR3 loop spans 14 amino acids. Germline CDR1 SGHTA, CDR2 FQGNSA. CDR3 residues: CASSSQTGPYGYTF. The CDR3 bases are TGTGCCAGCAGCTCTCAGACAGGCCCCTATGGCTACACCTTC.

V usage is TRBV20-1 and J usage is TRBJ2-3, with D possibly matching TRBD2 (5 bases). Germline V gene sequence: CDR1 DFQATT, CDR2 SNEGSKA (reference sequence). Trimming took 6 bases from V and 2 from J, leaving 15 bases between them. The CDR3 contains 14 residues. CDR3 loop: CSATAPEVTDTQYF. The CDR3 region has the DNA TGCAGTGCCACGGCCCCGGAGGTCACAGATACGCAGTATTTT.

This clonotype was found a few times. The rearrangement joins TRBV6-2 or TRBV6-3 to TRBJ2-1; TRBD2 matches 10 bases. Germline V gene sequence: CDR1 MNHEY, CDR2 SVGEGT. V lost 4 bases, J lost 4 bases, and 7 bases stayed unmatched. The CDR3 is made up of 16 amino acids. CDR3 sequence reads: CASSSTLSGRYNEQFF. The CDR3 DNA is TGTGCCAGCAGTTCCACCCTTAGCGGGAGGTACAATGAGCAGTTCTTC.